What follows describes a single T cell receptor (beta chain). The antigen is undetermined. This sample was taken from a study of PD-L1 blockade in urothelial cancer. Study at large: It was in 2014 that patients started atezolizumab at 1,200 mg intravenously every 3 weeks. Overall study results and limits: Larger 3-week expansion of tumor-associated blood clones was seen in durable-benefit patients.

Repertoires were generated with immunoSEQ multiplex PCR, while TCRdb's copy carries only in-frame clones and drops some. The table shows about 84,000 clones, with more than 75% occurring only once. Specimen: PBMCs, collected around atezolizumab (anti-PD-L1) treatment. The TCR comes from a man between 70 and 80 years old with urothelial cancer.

The CDR3: CASSGLAGYADTQYF. The CDR3 nucleotides are TGTGCCAGCAGTGGGCTAGCGGGCTATGCAGATACGCAGTATTTT. J is TRBJ2-3 and V is TRBV6-1; 8 bases align to TRBD2. This CDR3 comprises 15 residues. J was trimmed by 4 bases and V by 4 bases; bases with no gene match: 7. Germline V lookup: CDR1 MNHNS, CDR2 SASEGT.